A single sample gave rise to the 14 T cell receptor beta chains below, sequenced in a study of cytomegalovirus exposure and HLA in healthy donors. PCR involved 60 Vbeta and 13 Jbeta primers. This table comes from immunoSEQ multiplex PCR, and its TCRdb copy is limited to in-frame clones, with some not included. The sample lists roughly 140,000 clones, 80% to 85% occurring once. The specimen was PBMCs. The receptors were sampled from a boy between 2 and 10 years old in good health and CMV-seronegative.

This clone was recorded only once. The CDR3 nucleotides are TGTGCCAGCAGCCAACTACAGGGAATGAACACTGAAGCTTTCTTT. Translation gives CASSQLQGMNTEAFF. V usage is TRBV28 and J usage is TRBJ1-1; tentative D call: TRBD1 (6 bases). V lost 6 bases, J lost 0 bases, and 14 bases lay in between. This CDR3 has 15 residues. The germline V gene encodes CDR1 MDHEN and CDR2 SYDVKM.

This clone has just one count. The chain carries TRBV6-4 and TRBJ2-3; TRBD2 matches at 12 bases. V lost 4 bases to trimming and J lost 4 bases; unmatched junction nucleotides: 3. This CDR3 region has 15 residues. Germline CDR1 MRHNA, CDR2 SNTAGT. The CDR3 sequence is CASSATSGSSDTQYF. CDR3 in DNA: TGTGCCAGCAGTGCGACTAGCGGGAGTTCAGATACGCAGTATTTT.

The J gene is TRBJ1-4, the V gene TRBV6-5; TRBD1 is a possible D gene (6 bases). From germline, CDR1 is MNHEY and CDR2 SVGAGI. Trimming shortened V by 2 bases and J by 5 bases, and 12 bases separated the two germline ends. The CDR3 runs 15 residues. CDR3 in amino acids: CASSYVGTNNEKLFF. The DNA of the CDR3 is TGTGCCAGCAGTTACGTGGGGACAAACAATGAAAAACTGTTTTTT.

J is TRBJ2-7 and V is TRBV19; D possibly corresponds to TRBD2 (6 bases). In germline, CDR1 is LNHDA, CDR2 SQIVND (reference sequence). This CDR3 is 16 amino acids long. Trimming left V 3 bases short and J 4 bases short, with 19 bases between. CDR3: CASSIGSGSKGYEQYF. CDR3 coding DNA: TGTGCCAGTAGTATTGGTTCCGGGAGTAAGGGATACGAGCAGTACTTC.

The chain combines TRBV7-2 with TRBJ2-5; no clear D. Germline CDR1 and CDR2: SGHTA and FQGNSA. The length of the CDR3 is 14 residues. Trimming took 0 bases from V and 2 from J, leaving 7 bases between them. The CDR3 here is CASSLAGTQETQYF. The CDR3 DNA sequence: TGTGCCAGCAGCTTAGCGGGCACACAAGAGACCCAGTACTTC.

CDR3 region: CASSIAQGAFSEAFF. CDR3 in DNA: TGTGCCAGCAGTATCGCACAGGGGGCTTTCTCTGAAGCTTTCTTT. The chain couples TRBV28 to TRBJ1-1; 9 positions agree with TRBD1. The CDR3 has 15 amino acids. In germline, CDR1 is MDHEN, CDR2 SYDVKM. After removal of 5 bases from V and 6 bases from J, the junction contained 10 bases not matched to a gene. The full variable domain, with the rest looked up from reference TRBV28 and TRBJ1-1, is DVKVTQSSRYLVKRTGEKVFLECVQDMDHENMFWYRQDPGLGLRLIYFSYDVKMKEKGDIPEGYSVSREKKERFSLILESASTNQTSMYLCASSIAQGAFSEAFFGQGTRLTVV.

The CDR3 here is CASSPWDRHYGYTF. The CDR3 bases are TGTGCCAGCAGCCCATGGGACAGGCACTATGGCTACACCTTC. This sequence joins TRBV27 and TRBJ1-2; 8 bases agree with TRBD1. The CDR3 contains 14 residues. V trimming: 6 bases; J trimming: 3 bases; junction bases outside the gene matches: 6. Germline V gene sequence: CDR1 MNHEY, CDR2 SMNVEV (reference sequence).

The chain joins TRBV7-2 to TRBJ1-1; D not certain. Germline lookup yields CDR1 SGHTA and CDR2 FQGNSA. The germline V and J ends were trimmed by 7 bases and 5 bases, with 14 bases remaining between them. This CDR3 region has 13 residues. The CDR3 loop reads CASTLGAWTEAFF. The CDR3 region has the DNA TGTGCCAGCACCCTAGGCGCGTGGACTGAAGCTTTCTTT. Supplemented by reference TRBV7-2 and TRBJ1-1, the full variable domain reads GAGVSQSPSNKVTEKGKDVELRCDPISGHTALYWYRQSLGQGLEFLIYFQGNSAPDKSGLPSDRFSAERTGGSVSTLTIQRTQQEDSAVYLCASTLGAWTEAFFGQGTRLTVV.

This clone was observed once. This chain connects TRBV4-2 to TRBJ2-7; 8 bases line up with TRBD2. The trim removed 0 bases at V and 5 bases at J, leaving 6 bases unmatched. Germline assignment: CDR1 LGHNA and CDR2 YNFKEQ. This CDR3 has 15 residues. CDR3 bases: TGTGCCAGCAGCCAAGATAGGACTAGCTTGGACGAGCAGTACTTC. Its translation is CASSQDRTSLDEQYF.

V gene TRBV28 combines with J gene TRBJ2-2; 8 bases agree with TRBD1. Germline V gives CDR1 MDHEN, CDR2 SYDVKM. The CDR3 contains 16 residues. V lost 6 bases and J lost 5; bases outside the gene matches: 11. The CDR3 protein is CASRSGTGALTGELFF. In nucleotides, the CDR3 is TGTGCCAGCAGATCAGGGACAGGAGCTTTGACCGGGGAGCTGTTTTTT. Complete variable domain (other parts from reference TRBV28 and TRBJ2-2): DVKVTQSSRYLVKRTGEKVFLECVQDMDHENMFWYRQDPGLGLRLIYFSYDVKMKEKGDIPEGYSVSREKKERFSLILESASTNQTSMYLCASRSGTGALTGELFFGEGSRLTVL.

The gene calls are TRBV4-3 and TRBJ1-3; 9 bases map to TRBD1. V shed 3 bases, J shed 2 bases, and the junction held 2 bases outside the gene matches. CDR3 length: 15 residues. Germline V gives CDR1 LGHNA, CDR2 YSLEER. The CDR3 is CASSQGTGPGNTIYF. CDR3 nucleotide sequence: TGCGCCAGCAGCCAGGGGACAGGGCCTGGAAACACCATATATTTT.

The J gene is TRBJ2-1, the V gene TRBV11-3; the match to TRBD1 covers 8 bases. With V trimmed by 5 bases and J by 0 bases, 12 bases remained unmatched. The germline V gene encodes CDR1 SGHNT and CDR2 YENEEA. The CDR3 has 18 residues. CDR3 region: CASSGYQGAPSSYNEQFF. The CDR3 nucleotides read TGTGCCAGCAGCGGTTACCAGGGGGCGCCCAGCTCCTACAATGAGCAGTTCTTC.

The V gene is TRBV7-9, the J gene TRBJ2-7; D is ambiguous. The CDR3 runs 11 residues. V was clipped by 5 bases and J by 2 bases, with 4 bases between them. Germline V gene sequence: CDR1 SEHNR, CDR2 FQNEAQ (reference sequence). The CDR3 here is CASSPTYEQYF. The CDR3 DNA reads TGTGCCAGCAGCCCTACCTACGAGCAGTACTTC.

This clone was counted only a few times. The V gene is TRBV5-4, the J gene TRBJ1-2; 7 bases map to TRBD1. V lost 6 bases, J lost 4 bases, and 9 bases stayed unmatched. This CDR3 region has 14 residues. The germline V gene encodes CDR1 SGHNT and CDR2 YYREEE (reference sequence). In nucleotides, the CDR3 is TGTGCCAGCACCGGAAGGGGGCGTTCCTATGGCTACACCTTC. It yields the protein CASTGRGRSYGYTF.